Each of the 27 T cell receptor beta chains below was sequenced from the same sample in a study of multiple sclerosis patients with progressive multifocal leukoencephalopathy (dated by TCRdb to the late 2010s). Library preparation used the immunoSEQ multiplex PCR assay. TCRdb retrieved this table from immuneACCESS and kept in-frame rearrangements only. Not all clones are present; in checked studies, unresolved V genes account for under half, and no reason is known for the remainder. The sample table contains 31,000 or so clones; only one count was recorded for roughly 86% of them. Of the sample, 5.7% is held by the ten largest clones. This sample's time point label indicates: time of PML onset. The treatment or condition label corresponds to: on natalizumab therapy at sampling. The sample in question was PBMCs, obtained from a patient treated with natalizumab. Every receptor here comes from a woman aged 40 to 55 with progressive multifocal leukoencephalopathy.

The V and J genes are TRBV27 and TRBJ1-1; D is unclear. The germline V gene encodes CDR1 MNHEY and CDR2 SMNVEV (reference sequence). The V and J ends lost 8 bases and 4 bases respectively, with 14 bases between them. The CDR3 has 13 amino acids. The CDR3 DNA reads TGTGCCAGCGCGGTTCTCGAATCCACTGAAGCTTTCTTT. Its protein is CASAVLESTEAFF.

V usage is TRBV13 and J usage is TRBJ2-7; 9 nucleotides agree with TRBD1. Trimming cost V 5 bases and J 0 bases; bases outside gene matches: 20. There are 20 residues in the CDR3. The V gene's germline CDR1 is PRHDT and CDR2 FYEKMQ (reference sequence). This CDR3 reads CASSLLGLRARDRASYEQYF. The CDR3 region has the DNA TGTGCCAGCAGCCTCCTTGGGTTGCGGGCCCGGGACAGGGCCTCCTACGAGCAGTACTTC.

The chain links TRBV5-4 to TRBJ2-7; 9 nucleotides line up with TRBD1. Germline V CDR1 and CDR2: SGHNT, YYREEE (reference sequence). The J segment lost 2 bases and the V segment lost 4 bases, leaving 7 bases of the junction unmatched. The CDR3 extends over 15 amino acids. The CDR3 loop reads CASSVPTGGTYEQYF. CDR3 in DNA: TGTGCCAGCAGCGTACCAACAGGGGGCACCTACGAGCAGTACTTC.

The chain employs TRBV5-1 and TRBJ1-6; D is unresolved. The V gene's germline CDR1 is SGHRS and CDR2 YFSETQ. The CDR3 extends over 12 amino acids. Trimming shortened V by 5 bases and J by 8 bases, and 8 bases separated the two germline ends. The CDR3 here is CASRGSDSPLHF. In DNA, the CDR3 is TGCGCCAGCAGGGGGTCAGATTCACCCCTCCACTTT.

This sequence joins TRBV19 and TRBJ2-2; tentative D call: TRBD2 (5 bases). This CDR3 has 13 amino acids. Trimming pared 8 bases from V and 6 bases from J, leaving 13 bases between. From germline, CDR1 is LNHDA and CDR2 SQIVND (reference sequence). The CDR3 region is CASAPMRAGELFF. The CDR3 DNA sequence: TGTGCCAGTGCTCCAATGAGGGCCGGGGAGCTGTTTTTT. The entire variable domain, with the rest obtained from reference TRBV19 and TRBJ2-2, is as follows: DGGITQSPKYLFRKEGQNVTLSCEQNLNHDAMYWYRQDPGQGLRLIYYSQIVNDFQKGDIAEGYSVSREKKESFPLTVTSAQKNPTAFYLCASAPMRAGELFFGEGSRLTVL.

The CDR3 DNA sequence: TGTGCCAGCAGCTTAGCGTTTGAGACCCAGTACTTC. It is translated as CASSLAFETQYF. V is TRBV7-2 and J is TRBJ2-5; D unresolved. V dropped 0 bases and J dropped 5 bases, with 4 bases sitting between them. Germline V lookup: CDR1 SGHTA, CDR2 FQGNSA. The CDR3 contains 12 residues. Based on the CDR3 plus reference TRBV7-2 and TRBJ2-5, the full variable domain is GAGVSQSPSNKVTEKGKDVELRCDPISGHTALYWYRQSLGQGLEFLIYFQGNSAPDKSGLPSDRFSAERTGGSVSTLTIQRTQQEDSAVYLCASSLAFETQYFGPGTRLLVL.

The chain recombines TRBV4-2 with TRBJ2-3; 12 bases map to TRBD2. The CDR3 totals 16 residues. Trimming cost V 4 bases and J 2 bases; bases outside gene matches: 4. Germline V gene lookup returns CDR1 LGHNA and CDR2 YNFKEQ. This CDR3 is CASSPRLAGDTDTQYF. CDR3 bases: TGTGCCAGCAGCCCCCGACTAGCGGGGGACACAGATACGCAGTATTTT.

This clone has only a few counts. J is TRBJ1-2 and V is TRBV12-5, with TRBD1 matching 7 bases. Germline CDR1 reads LGHNT; CDR2 reads FRNRAP. The CDR3 is made up of 16 amino acids. The ends lost 7 bases at V and 7 bases at J; junction bases unmatched: 18. CDR3 sequence (DNA): TGTGCTAGTGCCTTCGGTGGGGCAGGGGGTCGATCTGGCTACACCTTC. As protein: CASAFGGAGGRSGYTF.

The V and J genes are TRBV27 and TRBJ1-2; 11 bases fit TRBD1. Germline CDR1 is MNHEY and CDR2 is SMNVEV (reference sequence). Trimming cost V 11 bases and J 2 bases; bases outside gene matches: 7. The CDR3 contains 14 residues. CDR3 DNA sequence: TGTGCCGCCGGACAGGGGGCCTCCAACTATGGCTACACCTTC. Encoded protein: CAAGQGASNYGYTF.

The chain links TRBV5-4 to TRBJ2-5; 15 positions agree with TRBD2. Germline-derived CDR1 and CDR2 are SGHNT and YYREEE (reference sequence). The ends lost 4 bases at V and 2 bases at J; junction bases unmatched: 3. The CDR3 is 16 residues long. The CDR3 sequence is CASSVGLAGGQETQYF. CDR3 nucleotides: TGTGCCAGCAGCGTCGGACTAGCGGGAGGGCAAGAGACCCAGTACTTC.

The chain joins TRBV5-1 to TRBJ1-1; D may be TRBD1 (6 bases). V lost 4 bases to trimming and J lost 9 bases, with 19 bases between them. This CDR3 comprises 14 residues. Germline CDR1 and CDR2: SGHRS and YFSETQ. Here the CDR3 reads CASSAGQSGAQAFF. DNA of the CDR3: TGCGCCAGCAGCGCTGGACAGTCTGGGGCTCAAGCTTTCTTT.

The gene calls are TRBV2 and TRBJ1-6; D perhaps matches TRBD1 (5 bases). Germline V lookup: CDR1 SNHLY, CDR2 FYNNEI. This CDR3 comprises 13 residues. The V end lost 6 bases, the J end lost 7 bases, and 10 bases lay between the germline ends. CDR3: CASRRRENSPLHF. CDR3 sequence (DNA): TGTGCCAGCAGGCGCAGGGAGAATTCACCCCTCCACTTT.

The chain links TRBV30 to TRBJ2-7, with D uncertain. The length of the CDR3 is 11 residues. V gave up 5 bases and J gave up 6 bases, with 11 bases separating them. Germline V CDR1 and CDR2: GTSNPN, SVGIG (reference sequence). CDR3 amino acids: CAWLTDFEQYF. In nucleotides, the CDR3 is TGTGCCTGGTTAACAGACTTCGAGCAGTACTTC.

This chain links TRBV6-5 with TRBJ1-2; a possible D gene is TRBD1 (6 bases). There are 14 residues in the CDR3. The germline gives CDR1 MNHEY, CDR2 SVGAGI. Trimming cost V 7 bases and J 3 bases, with 15 bases left between them. CDR3: CASIGGRNDYGYTF. Here the CDR3 DNA reads TGTGCCAGCATTGGGGGCAGGAATGACTATGGCTACACCTTC.

The rearrangement links TRBV28 to TRBJ2-1; 7 nucleotides align to TRBD1. J was trimmed by 9 bases and V by 3 bases; bases with no gene match: 8. CDR3 length: 14 residues. Germline assignment: CDR1 MDHEN and CDR2 SYDVKM. The CDR3 here is CASSFSGTATEQFF. CDR3 DNA: TGTGCCAGCAGTTTCTCCGGGACAGCGACTGAGCAGTTCTTC.

The CDR3 nucleotides read TGTGCCAGCAGTTTAGAATCAACTAATGAAAAACTGTTTTTT. This encodes CASSLESTNEKLFF. This chain connects TRBV28 to TRBJ1-4; D unresolved. Germline V lookup: CDR1 MDHEN, CDR2 SYDVKM. This CDR3 has 14 amino acids. V shed 2 bases and J shed 0 bases, with 4 bases lying between them.

The chain has TRBV15 and TRBJ1-1, with 8 nucleotides matching TRBD1. Germline values: CDR1 LNHNV, CDR2 YYDKDF (reference sequence). The V segment lost 0 bases and the J segment 1 base; nucleotides outside the gene matches: 10. The CDR3 runs to 18 residues. The CDR3 sequence is CATSRDRPGGVGNTEAFF. Here the CDR3 DNA reads TGTGCCACCAGCAGAGATCGTCCAGGGGGCGTGGGGAACACTGAAGCTTTCTTT.

V usage is TRBV28 and J usage is TRBJ2-7, with D possibly matching TRBD2 (7 bases). This CDR3 is built from 16 residues. CDR1 MDHEN and CDR2 SYDVKM come from the germline V gene. V lost 5 bases to trimming and J lost 0 bases, with 17 bases between them. The CDR3 loop reads CASSPTGGASSYEQYF. In nucleotides, the CDR3 is TGTGCCAGCAGTCCCACGGGGGGCGCGAGCTCCTACGAGCAGTACTTC. The full variable domain, with the rest looked up from reference TRBV28 and TRBJ2-7, is DVKVTQSSRYLVKRTGEKVFLECVQDMDHENMFWYRQDPGLGLRLIYFSYDVKMKEKGDIPEGYSVSREKKERFSLILESASTNQTSMYLCASSPTGGASSYEQYFGPGTRLTVT.

The chain has TRBV4-1 and TRBJ1-2; D not certain. CDR1 and CDR2 from the germline V gene are MGHRA and YSYEKL. The CDR3 runs 13 residues. With 0 bases removed from V and 6 bases from J, the gap between germline ends came to 8 bases. DNA of the CDR3: TGCGCCAGCAGCCAAGATGAGATCGATGGCTACACCTTC. Encoded protein: CASSQDEIDGYTF.

The V gene is TRBV5-1, the J gene TRBJ1-1, with 11 bases lining up with TRBD1. V was clipped by 4 bases and J by 4 bases; unmatched bases: 6. Germline V lookup: CDR1 SGHRS, CDR2 YFSETQ. CDR3 length: 15 amino acids. CDR3 sequence: CASSGQGARGTEAFF. In DNA form, the CDR3 reads TGCGCCAGCAGCGGACAGGGGGCGCGGGGCACTGAAGCTTTCTTT.

V and J are TRBV6-6 and TRBJ1-1, with D possibly matching TRBD1 (6 bases). V was shortened by 7 bases and J by 4 bases, with 13 bases between the two germline ends. Germline V gene sequence: CDR1 MNHNY, CDR2 SVGAGI (reference sequence). The CDR3 covers 13 residues. The CDR3 DNA follows: TGTGCCAGCACCCTAACCAGGGGCACTGAAGCTTTCTTT. Amino acid sequence: CASTLTRGTEAFF.

This clone was seen a handful of times. This rearrangement joins TRBV7-9 to TRBJ1-3; perhaps TRBD1 as D (6 bases). From germline, CDR1 is SEHNR and CDR2 FQNEAQ (reference sequence). V was trimmed by 4 bases and J by 0 bases, leaving 13 bases between them. The CDR3 loop spans 16 amino acids. For the CDR3, the DNA is TGTGCCAGCAGCTCCGGAGGGGGTAGCTCTGGAAACACCATATATTTT. This sequence encodes CASSSGGGSSGNTIYF. The full variable domain, its missing parts supplied by reference TRBV7-9 and TRBJ1-3, is DTGVSQNPRHKITKRGQNVTFRCDPISEHNRLYWYRQTLGQGPEFLTYFQNEAQLEKSRLLSDRFSAERPKGSFSTLEIQRTEQGDSAMYLCASSSGGGSSGNTIYFGEGSWLTVV.

The chain is built from TRBV7-9 and TRBJ2-7; D is possibly TRBD1 or TRBD2 (5 bases each). The CDR3 is 14 residues long. Germline assignment: CDR1 SEHNR and CDR2 FQNEAQ (reference sequence). Trimming took off 3 bases at V and 7 bases at J, with 16 bases between the two ends. CDR3 sequence: CASSFEGRVEEQYF. The DNA of the CDR3 is TGTGCCAGCAGCTTTGAGGGACGGGTCGAAGAGCAGTACTTC.

The chain uses TRBV4-3 and TRBJ2-7; possible D gene TRBD2, 5 bases. The CDR3 contains 16 residues. V was clipped by 1 base and J by 3 bases, with 16 bases between them. Germline values: CDR1 LGHNA, CDR2 YSLEER. CDR3 protein: CASSQGTDGNRYEQYF. DNA of the CDR3: TGCGCCAGCAGCCAAGGGACTGACGGGAACCGCTACGAGCAGTACTTC.

The V and J genes are TRBV4-1 and TRBJ2-5; no clear D gene. TRBJ2-7 explains the end of the DNA better; the J call may be wrong. CDR1 and CDR2 (germline): MGHRA, YSYEKL. The CDR3 consists of 14 residues. CDR3 loop: CASSHRQPSYEQYF. The CDR3 DNA is TGCGCCAGCAGCCATAGGCAGCCTTCCTACGAGCAGTACTTC.

This clone was counted between two and nine times. The chain couples TRBV6-4 to TRBJ1-2, with D possibly being TRBD1 (5 bases). Germline CDR1 MRHNA, CDR2 SNTAGT. This CDR3 has 12 residues. Trimming removed 6 bases from V and 2 bases from J, with 7 bases in between. The CDR3 region has the DNA TGTGCCAGCAGCCAGGGAAACTATGGCTACACCTTC. Protein product: CASSQGNYGYTF.

This clone was seen just once. V usage is TRBV4-1 and J usage is TRBJ2-1, with D possibly TRBD2 on 6 matching bases. Germline CDR1 is MGHRA and CDR2 is YSYEKL. CDR3 length: 15 amino acids. V was clipped by 1 base and J by 7 bases, with 14 bases between them. CDR3 coding DNA: TGCGCCAGCAGCCAAGCGCAGGGACTGAGGAATGAGCAGTTCTTC. This sequence encodes CASSQAQGLRNEQFF.